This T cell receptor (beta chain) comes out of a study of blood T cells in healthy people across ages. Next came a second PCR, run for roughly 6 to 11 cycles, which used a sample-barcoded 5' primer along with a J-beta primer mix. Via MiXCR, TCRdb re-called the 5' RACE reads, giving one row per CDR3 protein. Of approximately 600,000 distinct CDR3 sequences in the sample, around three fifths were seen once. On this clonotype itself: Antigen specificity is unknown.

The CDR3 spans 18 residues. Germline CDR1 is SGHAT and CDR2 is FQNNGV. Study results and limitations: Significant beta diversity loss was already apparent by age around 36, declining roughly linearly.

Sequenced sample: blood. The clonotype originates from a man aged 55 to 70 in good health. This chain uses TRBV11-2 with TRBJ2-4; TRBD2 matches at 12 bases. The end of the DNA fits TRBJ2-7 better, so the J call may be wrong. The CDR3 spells CASSLDSFTSGGSYEQYF. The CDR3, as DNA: TGTGCCAGCAGCTTAGATTCGTTCACTAGCGGGGGGTCCTACGAGCAGTACTTC.